The 9 T cell receptor beta chains reported below all come from one sample, sequenced in a study of ipilimumab plus nivolumab after autologous stem cell transplantation. Sequenced by immunoSEQ multiplex PCR; TCRdb stores in-frame clones only, minus some. Of over 75,000 clones listed, 83% are singletons. Sequenced here: PBMCs, sampled in a trial of ipilimumab plus nivolumab as post-transplant consolidation. These receptors were collected from a male donor with diffuse large B-cell lymphoma.

This chain joins TRBV15 and TRBJ1-2; 8 bases line up with TRBD1. Unmatched junction bases numbered 8, after V lost 6 bases and J lost 2 bases. The germline gives CDR1 LNHNV, CDR2 YYDKDF (reference sequence). This CDR3 spans 15 amino acids. CDR3: CATSRQGMENYGYTF. For the CDR3, the DNA is TGTGCCACCAGTAGACAGGGGATGGAGAACTATGGCTACACCTTC.

The chain combines TRBV10-1 with TRBJ1-2, with D unclear. V was trimmed by 5 bases and J by 4 bases, leaving 17 bases between them. The CDR3 runs to 15 residues. Per the germline V gene, CDR1 is WNHNN and CDR2 is SYGVQD (reference sequence). CDR3 in amino acids: CASSSGRTDFYGYTF. The CDR3 nucleotides read TGCGCCAGCAGTTCAGGACGAACTGACTTCTATGGCTACACCTTC.

The genes are TRBV25-1 and TRBJ2-5, with D tentatively TRBD2 (7 bases). The CDR3 consists of 15 residues. The germline V gene has CDR1 MGHDK and CDR2 SYGVNS. The V gene lost 4 bases and the J gene lost 1 base, with 13 bases spanning the gap. The CDR3 DNA sequence: TGTGCCAGCAGTGGTTTTCGGGGGGCCCAAGAGACCCAGTACTTC. Protein product: CASSGFRGAQETQYF.

As concerns this clone: The sample holds other DNA sequences that translate to the same CDR3. The chain couples TRBV30 to TRBJ1-1, with D possibly matching TRBD1 (5 bases). This CDR3 contains 13 residues. V shed 3 bases and J shed 1 base, with 9 bases lying between them. Germline V CDR1 and CDR2: GTSNPN, SVGIG (reference sequence). In DNA, the CDR3 is TGTGCCTGGAGGGGACGGAGGAACACTGAAGCTTTCTTT. Amino acid sequence: CAWRGRRNTEAFF.

The chain uses TRBV6-5 and TRBJ2-1, with 11 bases matching TRBD2. Germline loops: CDR1 MNHEY, CDR2 SVGAGI. Unmatched junction bases numbered 11, after V lost 7 bases and J lost 9 bases. The CDR3 loop spans 15 amino acids. The CDR3 DNA reads as TGTGCCAGCACCAGACTAGCGGGGAAGGACGGTGAGCAGTTCTTC. Amino acid sequence: CASTRLAGKDGEQFF.

This rearrangement joins TRBV4-1 to TRBJ1-2; weak D call: TRBD1 (6 bases). Germline CDR1 MGHRA, CDR2 YSYEKL. The CDR3 is 14 amino acids. V lost 4 bases, J lost 2 bases, and 11 bases lay in between. CDR3 nucleotide sequence: TGCGCCAGCAGCCTCTCCGGGACAAACTATGGCTACACCTTC. It translates to CASSLSGTNYGYTF.

The gene calls are TRBV7-2 and TRBJ2-4; D call uncertain. This CDR3 has 16 residues. The V and J ends lost 0 bases and 0 bases respectively, with 9 bases between them. Looked up from germline, CDR1 is SGHTA and CDR2 is FQGNSA. This CDR3 reads CASSLAGSLAKNIQYF. The CDR3 region has the DNA TGTGCCAGCAGCTTAGCCGGTAGCCTAGCCAAAAACATTCAGTACTTC.

The rearrangement uses TRBV7-6 and TRBJ1-2, with no clear D. V shed 0 bases and J shed 4 bases, with 9 bases lying between them. The V gene's germline CDR1 is SGHVS and CDR2 FNYEAQ. This CDR3 contains 14 residues. CDR3 sequence (DNA): TGTGCCAGCAGCTTAGCGGAGGGATCCTATGGCTACACCTTC. Translating it yields CASSLAEGSYGYTF.

The J gene is TRBJ2-5, the V gene TRBV20-1; weak D call: TRBD1 (6 bases). The assigned J gene may be wrong: the sequence end matches TRBJ2-7 better. This CDR3 has 11 amino acids. Germline values: CDR1 DFQATT, CDR2 SNEGSKA (reference sequence). In nucleotides, the CDR3 is TGCAGTGCGATACAGGGTTACGAGCAGTACTTC. This gives the protein CSAIQGYEQYF.